This TCR beta chain was found in a study of PD-1 blockade in classical Hodgkin lymphoma. Study-wide results and caveats: Newly diagnosed patients reportedly trailed healthy donors in baseline TCR diversity. Significant TCR diversity gains by C4D1 occurred in CD4+ but not CD8+ cells.

Germline lookup yields CDR1 KGHSH and CDR2 LQKENI. V lost 6 bases to trimming and J lost 0 bases, with 9 bases between them. This CDR3 is built from 14 residues. As for time point: cycle 4 day 1 (C4D1), after less than 7 weeks of nivolumab. Every patient experienced relapse after autologous stem cell transplantation, and brentuximab vedotin exposure varied. Best outcomes ranged across complete response, partial response and progressive disease. Concerning this clone: Its antigen is not identified.

Data came from immunoSEQ multiplex PCR; TCRdb stores just in-frame clones and leaves some out. The sample lists about 89,000 clones, 90% occurring once. The sequence came from a human donor with classical Hodgkin lymphoma. The specimen was peripheral blood mononuclear cells (PBMCs), collected before the fourth cycle of nivolumab. The V gene is TRBV18, the J gene TRBJ1-3, with D uncertain. CDR3 bases: TGTGCCAGCTCTCAAGGCTACTCTGGAAACACCATATATTTT. Translated, it gives CASSQGYSGNTIYF. The full variable domain, its missing parts supplied by reference TRBV18 and TRBJ1-3, is NAGVMQNPRHLVRRRGQEARLRCSPMKGHSHVYWYRQLPEEGLKFMVYLQKENIIDESGMPKERFSAEFPKEGPSILRIQQVVRGDSAAYFCASSQGYSGNTIYFGEGSWLTVV.